The T cell receptor beta chain under discussion was sequenced for a study of identifying expanded T cells in peripheral blood. With 0 bases removed from V and 4 bases from J, the gap between germline ends came to 10 bases. The CDR3 spans 14 residues. Germline assignment: CDR1 SGHKS and CDR2 YYEKEE (reference sequence). During the collection period, no donor immune events like infections were recorded. TCRdb keeps only in-frame clones here, not all; method: immunoSEQ multiplex PCR. The repertoire includes about 80,000 clones, 85% to 90% of them detected once, and around 17% sits in the top ten. The clonotype was recovered from a person aged 18 to 75 in good health. Sequenced sample: blood. The chain employs TRBV5-5 and TRBJ2-5, with unresolved D. DNA of the CDR3: TGTGCCAGCAGCTTGGAAGGTAGAATAGAGACCCAGTACTTC. This encodes CASSLEGRIETQYF.